One and the same sample provided the 30 T cell receptor beta chains below, sequenced in a study of blood T cell repertoires in COVID-19. Assay used: immunoSEQ multiplex PCR; TCRdb lists only in-frame clones, some missing. The sample has about 73,000 clones, approximately 88% seen once. The sequenced sample consisted of peripheral blood. All receptors derive from a man at least 80 years old with active or convalescent COVID-19.

The chain recombines TRBV28 with TRBJ2-7, with 7 bases identical to TRBD2. In germline, CDR1 is MDHEN, CDR2 SYDVKM. V was clipped by 6 bases and J by 5 bases; unmatched bases: 7. The CDR3 totals 13 residues. CDR3 bases: TGTGCCAGCAGGTGGGAGGGGCTCGACGAGCAGTACTTC. Its translation: CASRWEGLDEQYF.

The genes are TRBV27 and TRBJ1-2; 10 bases line up with TRBD1. V gave up 2 bases and J gave up 2 bases; unmatched junction bases: 5. CDR3 length: 16 amino acids. Germline V gene data show CDR1 as MNHEY and CDR2 as SMNVEV (reference sequence). CDR3 region: CASSLATGGSNYGYTF. The CDR3 DNA reads TGTGCCAGCAGTTTAGCGACAGGGGGCTCAAACTATGGCTACACCTTC.

The chain is built from TRBV2 and TRBJ1-2, with 9 bases fitting TRBD1. Germline trimming cut 4 bases from V and 7 bases from J; bases unmatched to any gene: 7. Per germline, CDR1 SNHLY and CDR2 FYNNEI. This CDR3 comprises 14 residues. CDR3 DNA sequence: TGTGCCAGCAGTGGGACCGGGACAGGGTCTGGCTACACCTTC. Translating it yields CASSGTGTGSGYTF. The entire variable domain, with the rest obtained from reference TRBV2 and TRBJ1-2, is as follows: EPEVTQTPSHQVTQMGQEVILRCVPISNHLYFYWYRQILGQKVEFLVSFYNNEISEKSEIFDDQFSVERPDGSNFTLKIRSTKLEDSAMYFCASSGTGTGSGYTFGSGTRLTVV.

CDR3: CASSARQGMDGYTF. The CDR3, as DNA: TGTGCCAGCAGCGCTCGACAGGGGATGGATGGCTACACCTTC. The chain is built from TRBV3-1 (or the pseudogene TRBV3-2) and TRBJ1-2; TRBD1 agrees at 8 bases. The CDR3 covers 14 residues. The germline gives CDR1 LGHDT, CDR2 YNNKEL (reference sequence). The junction had 8 bases not matched to a gene; V was cut back by 5 bases and J by 6 bases.

The genes are TRBV4-2 and TRBJ1-4, with a tentative D call TRBD1 (5 bases). CDR3 length: 15 amino acids. CDR1 LGHNA and CDR2 YNFKEQ come from the germline V gene. V gave up 5 bases and J gave up 2 bases, with 12 bases separating them. This CDR3 reads CASSNPTATNEKLFF. The CDR3 DNA sequence: TGTGCCAGCAGCAACCCGACAGCCACTAATGAAAAACTGTTTTTT.

The gene calls are TRBV2 and TRBJ2-1, with TRBD1 matching over 7 bases. The CDR3 consists of 14 residues. Losses at the gene ends were 7 bases for V and 4 bases for J; bases not matched to a gene: 7. The germline V gene encodes CDR1 SNHLY and CDR2 FYNNEI. For the CDR3, the DNA is TGTGCCAGCATATCGGACAGGTTATACAATGAGCAGTTCTTC. Its translation is CASISDRLYNEQFF.

This clone has only one observation. This chain connects TRBV19 to TRBJ1-3, with D maybe TRBD1 (6 bases). Per the germline V gene, CDR1 is LNHDA and CDR2 is SQIVND (reference sequence). V was pared by 3 bases and J by 0 bases, with 18 bases between. The CDR3 is 18 amino acids. CDR3 protein: CASSILSTGYNSGNTIYF. The DNA for the CDR3 is TGTGCCAGTAGTATCCTATCGACAGGCTATAACTCTGGAAACACCATATATTTT.

The V gene is TRBV9, the J gene TRBJ2-3, with D possibly matching TRBD1 (6 bases). Trimming pared 4 bases from V and 4 bases from J, leaving 13 bases between. Per germline, CDR1 SGDLS and CDR2 YYNGEE. This CDR3 spans 14 amino acids. CDR3 loop: CASSKISGADTQYF. CDR3 nucleotides: TGTGCCAGCAGCAAAATTTCAGGGGCAGATACGCAGTATTTT.

The chain carries TRBV5-8 and TRBJ1-6; D perhaps matches TRBD1 (6 bases). Germline CDR1 reads SGHTS; CDR2 reads YDEGEE. Trimming took 4 bases from V and 8 from J, leaving 13 bases between them. The CDR3 extends over 14 amino acids. Here the CDR3 reads CASSRQVVDSPLHF. The DNA of the CDR3 is TGTGCCAGCAGCCGACAGGTGGTTGATTCACCCCTCCACTTT. The full variable domain, completed using reference TRBV5-8 and TRBJ1-6, is EAGVTQSPTHLIKTRGQQATLRCSPISGHTSVYWYQQALGLGLQFLLWYDEGEERNRGNFPPRFSGRQFPNYSSELNVNALELEDSALYLCASSRQVVDSPLHFGNGTRLTVT.

The chain employs TRBV9 and TRBJ2-1; 8 bases fit TRBD2. With V trimmed by 0 bases and J by 0 bases, 5 bases remained unmatched. Germline CDR1 reads SGDLS; CDR2 reads YYNGEE. The CDR3 extends over 17 amino acids. The CDR3, as DNA: TGTGCCAGCAGCGTAGAGGGCAGCGGGAGCTCCTACAATGAGCAGTTCTTC. Its protein is CASSVEGSGSSYNEQFF.

J is TRBJ2-7 and V is TRBV5-5; possibly TRBD1 for D (5 bases). This CDR3 is built from 13 residues. V lost 1 base and J lost 3, with 8 bases in between. CDR1 is SGHKS, CDR2 YYEKEE, per germline (reference sequence). The CDR3, as DNA: TGTGCCAGCAGCTTGCAGGGATACTACGAGCAGTACTTC. It yields the protein CASSLQGYYEQYF. Using reference TRBV5-5 and TRBJ2-7 for the parts outside the CDR3, the full variable domain is DAGVTQSPTHLIKTRGQQVTLRCSPISGHKSVSWYQQVLGQGPQFIFQYYEKEERGRGNFPDRFSARQFPNYSSELNVNALLLGDSALYLCASSLQGYYEQYFGPGTRLTVT.

The V gene is TRBV11-2, the J gene TRBJ2-5; 9 bases are shared with TRBD2. The germline gives CDR1 SGHAT, CDR2 FQNNGV. The CDR3 loop spans 14 amino acids. Trimming removed 3 bases from V and 3 bases from J; junction bases left unmatched: 2. CDR3 region: CASSFASGEETQYF. The DNA of the CDR3 is TGTGCCAGCAGCTTCGCTAGCGGGGAAGAGACCCAGTACTTC.

The CDR3 coding sequence is TGTGCCTGGAGGCCTCCCAGTGAAAAACTGTTTTTT. Amino acid sequence: CAWRPPSEKLFF. The V call is TRBV30, the J call TRBJ1-4; D gene unclear. Germline CDR1 reads GTSNPN; CDR2 reads SVGIG (reference sequence). The CDR3 totals 12 residues. The V gene lost 3 bases and the J gene lost 7 bases, with 9 bases spanning the gap.

This rearrangement joins TRBV11-2 to TRBJ1-4; D remains unclear. The CDR3 has 13 amino acids. Between the trimmed V and J ends, which lost 1 base and 5 bases, there was a span of 5 bases. Germline-derived CDR1 and CDR2 are SGHAT and FQNNGV. As DNA, the CDR3 is TGTGCCAGCAGCTTAGGAGGGAATGAAAAACTGTTTTTT. The encoded protein is CASSLGGNEKLFF.

The J gene is TRBJ2-7, the V gene TRBV6-5; 10 nucleotides match TRBD2. V was clipped by 6 bases and J by 3 bases; unmatched bases: 5. Germline-derived CDR1 and CDR2 are MNHEY and SVGAGI. The CDR3 contains 14 residues. CDR3 protein: CASRSGTSVYEQYF. The CDR3 DNA is TGTGCCAGCAGGTCCGGGACTAGCGTCTACGAGCAGTACTTC.

The rearrangement joins TRBV5-5 to TRBJ1-4; perhaps TRBD1 as D (5 bases). V was clipped by 4 bases and J by 4 bases, with 14 bases between them. This CDR3 contains 15 residues. Germline CDR1 and CDR2: SGHKS and YYEKEE (reference sequence). Here the CDR3 DNA reads TGTGCCAGCAGCAATAGACAGACCCGTAATGAAAAACTGTTTTTT. Protein: CASSNRQTRNEKLFF.

V is TRBV12-3 or TRBV12-4 and J is TRBJ2-1, with 9 bases lining up with TRBD1. V gave up 6 bases and J gave up 6 bases; unmatched junction bases: 3. This CDR3 is 13 amino acids long. Here the CDR3 DNA reads TGTGCCAGCAGCAAGACAGGGGGCAATGAGCAGTTCTTC. It codes for CASSKTGGNEQFF.

This clone was seen more than once but under ten times. V is TRBV2 and J is TRBJ1-2; D is ambiguous. Trimming cost V 4 bases and J 7 bases, with 13 bases left between them. Germline CDR1 and CDR2: SNHLY and FYNNEI. The CDR3 length is 13 residues. CDR3 bases: TGTGCCAGCAGTGTGCGGCCCGATCGTGGCTACACCTTC. Encoded protein: CASSVRPDRGYTF.

The chain couples TRBV7-9 to TRBJ2-7; the D gene is possibly TRBD1 (6 bases). The CDR3 consists of 13 residues. The germline V gene encodes CDR1 SEHNR and CDR2 FQNEAQ (reference sequence). V was shortened by 1 base and J by 5 bases, with 9 bases between the two germline ends. The CDR3, as DNA: TGTGCCAGCAGCTTAGACAGGGTTAACGAGCAGTACTTC. Encoded protein: CASSLDRVNEQYF.

V gene TRBV7-9 combines with J gene TRBJ2-3; 7 nucleotides align to TRBD2. V was pared by 5 bases and J by 0 bases, with 2 bases of the junction left unmatched. This CDR3 has 14 residues. CDR1 is SEHNR, CDR2 FQNEAQ, per germline (reference sequence). DNA for the CDR3: TGTGCCAGCAGCAGTAGCGGGAGCACAGATACGCAGTATTTT. Translated: CASSSSGSTDTQYF.

The chain combines TRBV9 with TRBJ2-1; D unclear. There are 15 residues in the CDR3. Trimming removed 0 bases at V and 8 bases at J, with 15 bases between. The V gene's germline CDR1 is SGDLS and CDR2 YYNGEE. CDR3 nucleotides: TGTGCCAGCAGCGTAGGAATAGCTTCGAGCCATGAGCAGTTCTTC. Translated: CASSVGIASSHEQFF.

The J gene is TRBJ1-6, the V gene TRBV11-2; 9 bases agree with TRBD1. The germline CDR1 and CDR2 sequences are SGHAT and FQNNGV. The CDR3 loop spans 15 amino acids. V was pared by 4 bases and J by 6 bases, with 4 bases of the junction left unmatched. CDR3 sequence: CASSWPGQGNSPLHF. The CDR3 DNA reads as TGTGCCAGCAGCTGGCCGGGACAGGGTAATTCACCCCTCCACTTT.

This chain's CDR3 is CASSSGYDEQFF. CDR3 in DNA: TGTGCCAGCAGCTCAGGGTACGATGAGCAGTTCTTC. The chain has TRBV5-5 and TRBJ2-1; D possibly corresponds to TRBD1 (5 bases). Germline V gene lookup returns CDR1 SGHKS and CDR2 YYEKEE (reference sequence). Trimming left V 3 bases short and J 8 bases short, with 9 bases between. The CDR3 length is 12 residues.

The genes are TRBV6-2 or TRBV6-3 and TRBJ2-7, with D maybe TRBD2 (6 bases). Germline V gives CDR1 MNHEY, CDR2 SVGEGT. V dropped 2 bases and J dropped 0 bases, with 8 bases sitting between them. CDR3 size: 14 residues. DNA for the CDR3: TGTGCCAGCAGTTACGCGGGGATCTCCTACGAGCAGTACTTC. The encoded protein is CASSYAGISYEQYF.

J is TRBJ2-5 and V is TRBV24-1, with 7 nucleotides matching TRBD2. This CDR3 spans 16 amino acids. The germline CDR1 and CDR2 sequences are KGHDR and SFDVKD. The J segment lost 5 bases and the V segment lost 5 bases, leaving 13 bases of the junction unmatched. This CDR3 reads CATSAPGRGDGETQYF. CDR3 in DNA: TGTGCCACCAGTGCCCCGGGCCGGGGGGACGGGGAGACCCAGTACTTC.

This clone was recorded a few times. This chain links TRBV4-3 with TRBJ2-5; possibly TRBD1 for D (6 bases). Germline loops: CDR1 LGHNA, CDR2 YSLEER. V was trimmed by 1 base and J by 0 bases, leaving 9 bases between them. This CDR3 contains 15 residues. CDR3 in DNA: TGCGCCAGCAGCCAAGGGGACAAGTACCAAGAGACCCAGTACTTC. Residues: CASSQGDKYQETQYF.

The chain joins TRBV5-1 to TRBJ2-5, with 7 nucleotides matching TRBD1. Germline trimming cut 2 bases from V and 3 bases from J; bases unmatched to any gene: 4. CDR1 is SGHRS and CDR2 is YFSETQ in the germline V gene. The CDR3 contains 14 residues. Here the CDR3 DNA reads TGCGCCAGCAGCTTTGGGACAGCAAAAGAGACCCAGTACTTC. Its translation is CASSFGTAKETQYF.

The chain is built from TRBV4-3 and TRBJ2-3, with 11 nucleotides matching TRBD2. Germline V gene data show CDR1 as LGHNA and CDR2 as YSLEER. The CDR3 has 16 amino acids. J was trimmed by 5 bases and V by 0 bases; bases with no gene match: 4. For the CDR3, the DNA is TGCGCCAGCAGCCAAGAACTAGCGGGAGTTGGAGATACGCAGTATTTT. It yields the protein CASSQELAGVGDTQYF.

The chain carries TRBV3-1 (or the pseudogene TRBV3-2) and TRBJ2-1, with 9 nucleotides matching TRBD1. V shed 5 bases, J shed 8 bases, and the junction held 7 bases outside the gene matches. Germline V gives CDR1 LGHDT, CDR2 YNNKEL (reference sequence). The CDR3 has 14 residues. CDR3 DNA: TGTGCCAGCAGCTCCTGGACAGGGGACTATGAGCAGTTCTTC. Its translation: CASSSWTGDYEQFF.

This chain uses TRBV2 with TRBJ1-1; D is unclear. V was trimmed by 3 bases and J by 4 bases, leaving 12 bases between them. Germline values: CDR1 SNHLY, CDR2 FYNNEI. The CDR3 totals 14 residues. The CDR3 region has the DNA TGTGCCAGCAGTGAGAGGGCAGGATCCACTGAAGCTTTCTTT. This codes for CASSERAGSTEAFF.